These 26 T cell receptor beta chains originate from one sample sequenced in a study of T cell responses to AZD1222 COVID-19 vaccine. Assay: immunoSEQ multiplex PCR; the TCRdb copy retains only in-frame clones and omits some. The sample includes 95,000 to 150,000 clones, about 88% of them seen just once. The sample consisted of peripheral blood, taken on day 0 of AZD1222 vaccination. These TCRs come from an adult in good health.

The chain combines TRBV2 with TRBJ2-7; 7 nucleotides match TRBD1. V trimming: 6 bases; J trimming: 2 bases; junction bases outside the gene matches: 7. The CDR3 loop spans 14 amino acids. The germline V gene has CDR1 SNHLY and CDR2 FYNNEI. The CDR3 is CASSPQDRPYEQYF. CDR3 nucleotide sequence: TGTGCCAGCAGCCCTCAGGACAGGCCCTACGAGCAGTACTTC.

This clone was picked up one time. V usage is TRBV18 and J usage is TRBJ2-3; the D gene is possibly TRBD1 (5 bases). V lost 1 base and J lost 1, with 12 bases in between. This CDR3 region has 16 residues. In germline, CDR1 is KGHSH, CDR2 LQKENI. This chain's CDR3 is CASSPQRSRGTDTQYF. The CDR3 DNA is TGTGCCAGCTCACCACAACGTTCCAGGGGCACAGATACGCAGTATTTT.

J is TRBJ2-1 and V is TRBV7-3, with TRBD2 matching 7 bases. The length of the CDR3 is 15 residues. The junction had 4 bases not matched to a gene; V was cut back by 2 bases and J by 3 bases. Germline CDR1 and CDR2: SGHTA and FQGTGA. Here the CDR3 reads CASSLAASGYNEQFF. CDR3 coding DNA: TGTGCCAGCAGCTTAGCGGCTAGCGGCTACAATGAGCAGTTCTTC.

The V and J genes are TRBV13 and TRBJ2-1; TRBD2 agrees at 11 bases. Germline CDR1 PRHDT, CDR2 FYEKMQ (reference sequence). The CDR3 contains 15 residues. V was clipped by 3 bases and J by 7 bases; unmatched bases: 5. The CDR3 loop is CASSFTSGSPNEQFF. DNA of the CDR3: TGTGCCAGCAGCTTCACTAGCGGGAGCCCGAATGAGCAGTTCTTC. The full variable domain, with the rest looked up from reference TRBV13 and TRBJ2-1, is AAGVIQSPRHLIKEKRETATLKCYPIPRHDTVYWYQQGPGQDPQFLISFYEKMQSDKGSIPDRFSAQQFSDYHSELNMSSLELGDSALYFCASSFTSGSPNEQFFGPGTRLTVL.

The CDR3 sequence is CASSELGQETQYF. CDR3 sequence (DNA): TGTGCCAGCAGTGAATTGGGGCAAGAGACCCAGTACTTC. The chain carries TRBV25-1 and TRBJ2-5; D remains unclear. From germline, CDR1 is MGHDK and CDR2 SYGVNS. The CDR3 consists of 13 residues. V was pared by 1 base and J by 2 bases, with 5 bases between. The whole variable domain, filled in from reference TRBV25-1 and TRBJ2-5, reads EADIYQTPRYLVIGTGKKITLECSQTMGHDKMYWYQQDPGMELHLIHYSYGVNSTEKGDLSSESTVSRIRTEHFPLTLESARPSHTSQYLCASSELGQETQYFGPGTRLLVL.

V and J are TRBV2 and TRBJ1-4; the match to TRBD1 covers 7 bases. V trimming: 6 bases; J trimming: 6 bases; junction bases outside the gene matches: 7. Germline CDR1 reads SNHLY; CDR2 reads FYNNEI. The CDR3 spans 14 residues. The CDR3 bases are TGTGCCAGCAGCAGGGGGTTGGTAGATGAAAAACTGTTTTTT. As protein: CASSRGLVDEKLFF.

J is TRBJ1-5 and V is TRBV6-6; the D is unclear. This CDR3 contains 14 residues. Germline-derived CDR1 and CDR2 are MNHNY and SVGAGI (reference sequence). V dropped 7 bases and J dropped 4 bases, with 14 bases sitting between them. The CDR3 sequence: CASTLRQGNQPQHF. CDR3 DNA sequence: TGTGCCAGCACCCTACGACAAGGGAATCAGCCCCAGCATTTT.

The CDR3 reads CASSDSGGPNEQFF. For the CDR3, the DNA is TGTGCCAGCAGTGACTCGGGGGGTCCCAATGAGCAGTTCTTC. This chain joins TRBV6-4 and TRBJ2-1, with TRBD2 as a possible D gene (6 bases). The CDR3 sequence is 14 residues long. Germline CDR1 and CDR2: MRHNA and SNTAGT. V dropped 0 bases and J dropped 6 bases, with 9 bases sitting between them.

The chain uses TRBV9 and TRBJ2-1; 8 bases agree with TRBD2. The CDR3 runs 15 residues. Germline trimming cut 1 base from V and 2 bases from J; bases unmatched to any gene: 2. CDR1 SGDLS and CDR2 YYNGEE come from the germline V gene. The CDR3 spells CASSVWREAYNEQFF. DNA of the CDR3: TGTGCCAGCAGCGTATGGCGGGAGGCCTACAATGAGCAGTTCTTC.

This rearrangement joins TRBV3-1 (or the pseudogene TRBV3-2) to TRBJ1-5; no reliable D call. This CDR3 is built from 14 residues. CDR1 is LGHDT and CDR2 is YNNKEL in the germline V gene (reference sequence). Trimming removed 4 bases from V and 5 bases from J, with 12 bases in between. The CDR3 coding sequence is TGTGCCAGCAGCCTCGCGGGTGGGGATCAGCCCCAGCATTTT. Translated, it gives CASSLAGGDQPQHF.

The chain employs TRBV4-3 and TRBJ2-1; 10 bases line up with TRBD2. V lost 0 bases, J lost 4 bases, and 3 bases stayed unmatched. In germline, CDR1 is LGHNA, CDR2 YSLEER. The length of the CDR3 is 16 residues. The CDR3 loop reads CASSQDRTSGYNEQFF. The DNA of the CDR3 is TGCGCCAGCAGCCAAGACCGGACTAGCGGATACAATGAGCAGTTCTTC.

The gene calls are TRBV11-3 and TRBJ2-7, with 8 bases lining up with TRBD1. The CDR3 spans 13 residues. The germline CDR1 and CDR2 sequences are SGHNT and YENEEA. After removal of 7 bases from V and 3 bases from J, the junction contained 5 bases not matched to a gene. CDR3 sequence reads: CASNFDRGYEQYF. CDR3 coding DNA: TGTGCCAGCAACTTCGACAGGGGCTACGAGCAGTACTTC. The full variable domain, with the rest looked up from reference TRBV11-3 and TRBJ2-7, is EAGVVQSPRYKIIEKKQPVAFWCNPISGHNTLYWYLQNLGQGPELLIRYENEEAVDDSQLPKDRFSAERLKGVDSTLKIQPAELGDSAVYLCASNFDRGYEQYFGPGTRLTVT.

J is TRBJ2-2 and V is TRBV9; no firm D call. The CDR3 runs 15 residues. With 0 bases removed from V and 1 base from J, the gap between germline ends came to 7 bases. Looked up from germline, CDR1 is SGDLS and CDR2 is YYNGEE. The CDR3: CASSVDLGNTGELFF. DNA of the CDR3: TGTGCCAGCAGCGTAGACCTAGGGAACACCGGGGAGCTGTTTTTT.

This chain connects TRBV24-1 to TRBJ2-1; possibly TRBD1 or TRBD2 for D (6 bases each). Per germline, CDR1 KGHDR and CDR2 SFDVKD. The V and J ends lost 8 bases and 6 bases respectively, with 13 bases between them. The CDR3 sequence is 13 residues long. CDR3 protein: CATKDEGGNEQFF. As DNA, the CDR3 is TGTGCCACCAAGGACGAGGGGGGCAATGAGCAGTTCTTC.

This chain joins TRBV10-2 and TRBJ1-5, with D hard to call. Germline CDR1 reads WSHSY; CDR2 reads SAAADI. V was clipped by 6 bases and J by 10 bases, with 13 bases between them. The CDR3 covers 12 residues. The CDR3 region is CASRDYPGPQHF. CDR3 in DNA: TGCGCCAGCAGGGACTACCCGGGCCCCCAGCATTTT.

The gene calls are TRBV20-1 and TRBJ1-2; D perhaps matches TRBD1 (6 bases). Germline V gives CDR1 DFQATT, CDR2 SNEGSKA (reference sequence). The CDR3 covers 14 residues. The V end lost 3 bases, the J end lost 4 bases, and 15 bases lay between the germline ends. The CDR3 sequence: CSASQGFGGYGYTF. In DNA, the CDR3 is TGCAGTGCTAGTCAGGGGTTTGGGGGCTATGGCTACACCTTC.

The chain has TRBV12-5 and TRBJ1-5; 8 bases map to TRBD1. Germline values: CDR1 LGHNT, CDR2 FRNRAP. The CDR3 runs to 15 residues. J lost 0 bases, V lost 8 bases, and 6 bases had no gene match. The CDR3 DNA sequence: TGTGCTAGTTCTGACAGGGGCTTTAGCAATCAGCCCCAGCATTTT. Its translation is CASSDRGFSNQPQHF.

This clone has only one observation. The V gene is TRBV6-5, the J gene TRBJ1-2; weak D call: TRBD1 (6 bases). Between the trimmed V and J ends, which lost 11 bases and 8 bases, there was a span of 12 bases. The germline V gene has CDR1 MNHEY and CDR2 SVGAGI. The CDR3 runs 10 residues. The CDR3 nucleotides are TGTGCCGCTGGGACAAACGGCTACACCTTC. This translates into CAAGTNGYTF.

DNA of the CDR3: TGTGCCAGTAGTATAGGGCTAAATAGCAATCAGCCCCAGCATTTT. It is translated as CASSIGLNSNQPQHF. The V gene is TRBV19, the J gene TRBJ1-5; no firm D call. The ends were cut back, 1 base at V and 0 bases at J, with 7 bases in the middle. The CDR3 totals 15 residues. Germline CDR1 is LNHDA and CDR2 is SQIVND (reference sequence). The full variable domain, in which reference TRBV19 and TRBJ1-5 provide the parts outside the CDR3, is DGGITQSPKYLFRKEGQNVTLSCEQNLNHDAMYWYRQDPGQGLRLIYYSQIVNDFQKGDIAEGYSVSREKKESFPLTVTSAQKNPTAFYLCASSIGLNSNQPQHFGDGTRLSIL.

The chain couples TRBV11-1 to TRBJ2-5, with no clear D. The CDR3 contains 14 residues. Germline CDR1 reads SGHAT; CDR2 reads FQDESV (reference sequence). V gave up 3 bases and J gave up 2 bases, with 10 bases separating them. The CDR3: CASSLRSRQETQYF. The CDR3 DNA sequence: TGTGCCAGCAGCTTGAGGAGCCGGCAAGAGACCCAGTACTTC. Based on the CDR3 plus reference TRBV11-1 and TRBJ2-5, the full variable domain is EAEVAQSPRYKITEKSQAVAFWCDPISGHATLYWYRQILGQGPELLVQFQDESVVDDSQLPKDRFSAERLKGVDSTLKIQPAELGDSAMYLCASSLRSRQETQYFGPGTRLLVL.

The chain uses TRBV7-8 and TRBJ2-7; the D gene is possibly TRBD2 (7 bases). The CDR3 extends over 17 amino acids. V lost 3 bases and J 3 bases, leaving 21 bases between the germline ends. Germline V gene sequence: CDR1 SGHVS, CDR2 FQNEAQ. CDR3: CASSLLAQGGGYYEQYF. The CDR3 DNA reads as TGTGCCAGCAGCTTGTTAGCCCAAGGGGGAGGGTACTACGAGCAGTACTTC.

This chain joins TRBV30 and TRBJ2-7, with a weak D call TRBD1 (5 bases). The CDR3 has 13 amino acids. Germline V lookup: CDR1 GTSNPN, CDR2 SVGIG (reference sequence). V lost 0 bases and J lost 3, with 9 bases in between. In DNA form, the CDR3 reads TGTGCCTGGAGTGTACTGACAGACTACGAGCAGTACTTC. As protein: CAWSVLTDYEQYF.

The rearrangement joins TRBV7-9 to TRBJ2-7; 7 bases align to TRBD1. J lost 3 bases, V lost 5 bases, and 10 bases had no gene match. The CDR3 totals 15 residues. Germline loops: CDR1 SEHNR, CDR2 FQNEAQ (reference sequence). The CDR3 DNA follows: TGTGCCAGCAGCCCTTTTGGGACAGCCCGCTACGAGCAGTACTTC. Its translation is CASSPFGTARYEQYF.

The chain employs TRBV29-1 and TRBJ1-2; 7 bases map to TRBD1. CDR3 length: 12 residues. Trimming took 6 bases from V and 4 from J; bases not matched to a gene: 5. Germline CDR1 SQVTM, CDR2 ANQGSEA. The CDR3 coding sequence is TGCAGCGTCGGACAGGTAGTCTATGGCTACACCTTC. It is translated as CSVGQVVYGYTF.

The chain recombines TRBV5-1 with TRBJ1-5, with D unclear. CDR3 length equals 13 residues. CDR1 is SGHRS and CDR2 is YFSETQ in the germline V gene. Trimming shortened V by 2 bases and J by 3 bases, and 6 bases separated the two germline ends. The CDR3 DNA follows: TGCGCCAGCAGCTTAGGTCTCAATCAGCCCCAGCATTTT. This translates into CASSLGLNQPQHF.

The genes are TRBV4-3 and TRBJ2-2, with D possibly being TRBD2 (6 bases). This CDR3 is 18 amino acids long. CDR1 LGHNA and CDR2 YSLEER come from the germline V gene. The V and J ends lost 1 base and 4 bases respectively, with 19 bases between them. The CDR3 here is CASSQVRRESSPTGELFF. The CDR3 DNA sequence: TGCGCCAGCAGCCAAGTTAGGAGGGAGAGTAGTCCCACCGGGGAGCTGTTTTTT.